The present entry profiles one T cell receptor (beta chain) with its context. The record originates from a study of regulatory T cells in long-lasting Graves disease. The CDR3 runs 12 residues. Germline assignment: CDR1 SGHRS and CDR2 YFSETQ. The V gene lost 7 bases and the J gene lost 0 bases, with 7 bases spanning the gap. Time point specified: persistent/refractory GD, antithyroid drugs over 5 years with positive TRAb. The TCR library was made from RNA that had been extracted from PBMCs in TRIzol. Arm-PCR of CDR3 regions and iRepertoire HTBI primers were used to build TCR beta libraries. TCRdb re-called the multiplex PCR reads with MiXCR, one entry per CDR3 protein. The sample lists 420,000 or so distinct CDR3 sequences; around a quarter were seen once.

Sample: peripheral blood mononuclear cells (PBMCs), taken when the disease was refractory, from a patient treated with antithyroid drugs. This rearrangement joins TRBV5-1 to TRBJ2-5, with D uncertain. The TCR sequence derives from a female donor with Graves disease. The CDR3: CASSQYQETQYF. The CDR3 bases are TGCGCCAGCTCCCAATACCAAGAGACCCAGTACTTC.